A selection of T cell receptor beta chains follows, all from one sample in a study of blood T cell repertoires in COVID-19. TCRdb keeps only in-frame clones here, not all; method: immunoSEQ multiplex PCR. The data contain tens of thousands of clones, around 83% of them singletons. Material for sequencing was peripheral blood. These receptor sequences come from a man at least 80 years old with acute or convalescent COVID-19. Both conserved end residues are part of each CDR3. D genes are given only for firm matches.

D gene	J gene	V gene	CDR3 protein	CDR3 DNA
.	TRBJ1-1	TRBV7-2	CASSPRRRTEAFF	TGTGCCAGCAGCCCACGGCGGAGAACTGAAGCTTTCTTT
.	TRBJ1-2	TRBV29-1	CSVDSAGYTF	TGCAGCGTTGACAGTGCCGGCTACACCTTC
.	TRBJ1-3	TRBV3-1/TRBV3-2	CASSRTKPGNTIYF	TGTGCCAGCAGCCGGACTAAACCCGGAAACACCATATATTTT
TRBD1	TRBJ1-1	TRBV19	CASSSRDRGRPEAFF	TGTGCCAGTAGTAGCCGGGACAGGGGACGGCCTGAAGCTTTCTTT
TRBD1	TRBJ2-7	TRBV28	CASTPGQQTYEQYF	TGTGCCAGCACTCCGGGACAGCAAACCTACGAGCAGTACTTC
TRBD2	TRBJ2-5	TRBV5-1	CASSPLTASGGEETQYF	TGCGCCAGCAGCCCCCTGACGGCTAGCGGGGGTGAGGAGACCCAGTACTTC
.	TRBJ2-3	TRBV7-9	CASSLGRSADTQYF	TGTGCCAGCAGCTTAGGGAGGAGCGCAGATACGCAGTATTTT
TRBD2	TRBJ2-1	TRBV11-2	CASSLSGGPYNEQFF	TGTGCCAGCAGCTTATCGGGAGGCCCTTACAATGAGCAGTTCTTC
.	TRBJ2-3	TRBV12-3/TRBV12-4	CASSYFILGPQYF	TGTGCCAGCAGTTATTTCATCCTTGGCCCGCAGTATTTT
.	TRBJ1-1	TRBV11-2	CASSLASDTEAFF	TGTGCCAGCAGCTTAGCGTCGGACACTGAAGCTTTCTTT
.	TRBJ1-1	TRBV4-1	CASSQDRGTEAFF	TGCGCCAGCAGCCAAGACAGAGGGACTGAAGCTTTCTTT
TRBD1	TRBJ1-1	TRBV7-9	CASSLQTGGTEAFF	TGTGCCAGCAGCCTCCAGACAGGGGGCACTGAAGCTTTCTTT
TRBD1	TRBJ1-1	TRBV10-3	CATHSTGGNTEAFF	TGTGCCACCCATTCCACAGGGGGGAACACTGAAGCTTTCTTT
TRBD1	TRBJ1-1	TRBV5-1	CASSLGDSPSVAFF	TGCGCCAGCAGCTTGGGGGACAGCCCGTCTGTGGCTTTCTTT
TRBD1	TRBJ2-3	TRBV5-6	CASSLLGQGGADTQYF	TGTGCCAGCAGCTTGTTGGGACAGGGGGGTGCAGATACGCAGTATTTT